The rows below give T cell receptor beta chains drawn from one sample of a study of blood T cell repertoires in COVID-19. This table comes from immunoSEQ multiplex PCR, and its TCRdb copy is limited to in-frame clones, with some not included. The sample yields hundreds of thousands of clones, approximately 87% seen once. The sequencing input was peripheral blood. The receptors shown here come from a woman in her thirties or forties who had recovered from COVID-19. CDR3s include the opening cysteine and the closing phenylalanine or tryptophan. A D gene is named only where the DNA matches it firmly. Clone size is given for some rows only: seen once, a few or many times, or a class if the clone is expanded.

TRBV28	few	TRBJ2-2	NA	TGTGCCAGCAGTCTGGCGGGGTACGATACCGGGGAGCTGTTTTTT	CASSLAGYDTGELFF
TRBV9	NA	TRBJ1-2	NA	TGTGCCAGCAGCGTAGATCAACAGTCCTCAAACTATGGCTACACCTTC	CASSVDQQSSNYGYTF
TRBV5-4	NA	TRBJ2-1	TRBD2	TGTGCCAGCAGCTTGGCTAGCGGGGTCTGGGATGAGCAGTTCTTC	CASSLASGVWDEQFF
TRBV7-6	NA	TRBJ1-1	NA	TGTGCCAGCAGCTTTAAGACGGGCACTGAAGCTTTCTTT	CASSFKTGTEAFF
TRBV4-2	NA	TRBJ1-2	TRBD1	TGTGCCAGCAGCGTGGACAGGGAAACAGGCTACACCTTC	CASSVDRETGYTF
TRBV7-2	NA	TRBJ2-2	NA	TGTGCCAGCAGCCAGGGGGGATCGAGGACCGGGGAGCTGTTTTTT	CASSQGGSRTGELFF
TRBV11-3	NA	TRBJ2-2	TRBD1	TGTGCCAGCGGAAAGGGGGCCAACACCGGGGAGCTGTTTTTT	CASGKGANTGELFF
TRBV14	NA	TRBJ2-1	TRBD1	TGTGCCAGCAGCCAAGATTGGGAAGGGGGCGAGCCACGCGAGCAGTTCTTC	CASSQDWEGGEPREQFF
TRBV5-6	NA	TRBJ2-1	NA	TGTGCCAGCAGCTTAAGGCCAGCGGAGCAGTTCTTC	CASSLRPAEQFF
TRBV2	NA	TRBJ2-7	NA	TGTGCCAGCAGTGGAACCGGGACACTCTCCTACGAGCAGTACTTC	CASSGTGTLSYEQYF
TRBV4-1	NA	TRBJ1-2	NA	TGCGCCAGCACTCGCACAGGGCTTCCAGGCGGCTACACCTTC	CASTRTGLPGGYTF
TRBV6-5	few	TRBJ1-5	TRBD1	TGTGCCAGCAGTTACGGCAGGGGGTCAGGGCCCCAGCATTTT	CASSYGRGSGPQHF
TRBV20-1	once	TRBJ1-4	TRBD1	TGCAGTGCCACCACAGGGGGAAAACTGTTTTTT	CSATTGGKLFF
TRBV5-8	NA	TRBJ1-1	NA	TGTGCCAGCAGCTCTAGGGGGGGAGTGAACACTGAAGCTTTCTTT	CASSSRGGVNTEAFF
TRBV7-2	NA	TRBJ2-5	TRBD1	TGTGCCAGCAGCTTTCCGGGACAGGGAATCGAGACCCAGTACTTC	CASSFPGQGIETQYF
TRBV27	once	TRBJ2-7	TRBD1	TGTGCCAGCAGTGCCGGACAGGGTCACCTCTCCTACGAGCAGTACTTC	CASSAGQGHLSYEQYF
TRBV5-1	NA	TRBJ2-6	TRBD1	TGCGCCAGCAGCACCCGGGACAGGACCCCATCCTCTGGGGCCAACGTCCTGACTTTC	CASSTRDRTPSSGANVLTF
TRBV4-3	NA	TRBJ1-6	TRBD1	TGCGCCAGCAGCCGTTCGGACAGGCGATACAATTCACCCCTCCACTTT	CASSRSDRRYNSPLHF
TRBV5-1	once	TRBJ1-5	NA	TGCGCCAGCAGCCAGGCAGGGGCCCAGCCCCAGCATTTT	CASSQAGAQPQHF
TRBV6-4	few	TRBJ1-5	TRBD1	TGTGCCAGCAGCCAGACAGGGGGGGAAGGAAAGCCCCAGCATTTT	CASSQTGGEGKPQHF
TRBV20-1	few	TRBJ1-3	NA	TGCAGCTCCGAGCGGGGAAACACCATATATTTT	CSSERGNTIYF
TRBV2	NA	TRBJ2-3	NA	TGTGCCAGCAGTGAACAGGGCCCCCAGGATACGCAGTATTTT	CASSEQGPQDTQYF
TRBV15	NA	TRBJ2-7	NA	TGTGCCACCAGCAGAGATCGACAGTTCTACGAGCAGTACTTC	CATSRDRQFYEQYF
TRBV30	few	TRBJ1-1	NA	TGTGCCTGGAGGCGCGGCTATCTCCGGACTGAAGCTTTCTTT	CAWRRGYLRTEAFF
TRBV11-2	NA	TRBJ1-1	NA	TGTGCCAGCAGGGTGGGAGGGGCCGGCACTGAAGCTTTCTTT	CASRVGGAGTEAFF
TRBV5-6	once	TRBJ1-2	NA	TGTGCCAGCAGCTTGGAACGGGGCTATGGCTACACCTTC	CASSLERGYGYTF
TRBV4-2	NA	TRBJ2-3	TRBD1	TGTGCCAGCAGCCTACAGGGGCAATTCACAGATACGCAGTATTTT	CASSLQGQFTDTQYF
TRBV14	NA	TRBJ2-7	TRBD1	TGTGCCAGCAGCCAAGATGACACAGGGGAAGACTACGAGCAGTACTTC	CASSQDDTGEDYEQYF
TRBV9	NA	TRBJ2-3	TRBD2	TGTGCCAGCGGTCGCGGGGGGCGCGGCACAGATACGCAGTATTTT	CASGRGGRGTDTQYF
TRBV5-1	NA	TRBJ1-5	NA	TGCGCCAGCAGCCTGGGGGCTGCTCAAGGCAATCAGCCCCAGCATTTT	CASSLGAAQGNQPQHF
TRBV7-9	NA	TRBJ2-5	TRBD2	TGTGCCAGCAGCGCTTATGCGGGGGGACAAGAGACCCAGTACTTC	CASSAYAGGQETQYF
TRBV6-2/TRBV6-3	NA	TRBJ2-1	TRBD2	TGTGCCAGCAGTTCTCATGGACTAGCGGGGGGCCAGCAGTTCTTC	CASSSHGLAGGQQFF
TRBV5-1	NA	TRBJ2-5	NA	TGCGCCAGCAGCTTGGAATTCCGGGACAAGTACTTC	CASSLEFRDKYF
TRBV6-5	NA	TRBJ2-7	NA	TGTGCCAGCAGTTACCGGGTTGGCGAGCAGTACTTC	CASSYRVGEQYF
TRBV18	NA	TRBJ2-7	NA	TGTGCCAGCTCACCACTGGACGTAGGGGCCACCTACGAGCAGTACTTC	CASSPLDVGATYEQYF
TRBV5-1	few	TRBJ2-3	TRBD2	TGCGCCAGCAGCCTGGCAGGACTAGCGGGGGGGCCGACAGATACGCAGTATTTT	CASSLAGLAGGPTDTQYF
TRBV3-1/TRBV3-2	NA	TRBJ2-3	NA	TGTGCCAGCAGCCAAAGAGCGGACGGGCTGGCAGATACGCAGTATTTT	CASSQRADGLADTQYF
TRBV30	NA	TRBJ2-5	NA	TGTGCCTGGACAGGGCTTAAAGAGACCCAGTACTTC	CAWTGLKETQYF
TRBV3-1/TRBV3-2	NA	TRBJ1-5	NA	TGTGCCAGCAGCCAAGATCATAAGCTTCCCCAGCATTTT	CASSQDHKLPQHF
TRBV2	NA	TRBJ2-7	NA	TGTGCCAGCAAGCGGCAGTCCGACTCCTACGAGCAGTACTTC	CASKRQSDSYEQYF
TRBV24-1	NA	TRBJ2-5	TRBD1	TGTGCCACAGGGACAGACTACCAAGAGACCCAGTACTTC	CATGTDYQETQYF
TRBV27	NA	TRBJ1-2	TRBD1	TGTGCCAGCAGTTTTATTCAGGGGGCTGAGGGCTACACCTTC	CASSFIQGAEGYTF